The present T cell receptor (beta chain) was sequenced within a study of T-cell memory formation after mild COVID-19. Each CDR3 protein gets one entry after TCRdb re-called the 5' RACE reads with MiXCR. The sample lists approximately 400,000 distinct CDR3 sequences, approximately 19% occurring once. The V and J ends lost 6 bases and 1 base, in that order; junction bases with no gene match: 7. The CDR3 is 16 amino acids. CDR1 SNHLY and CDR2 FYNNEI come from the germline V gene. The source material was PBMCs or a T cell subset sorted from them (not recorded which). This chain joins TRBV2 and TRBJ2-3; 10 bases match TRBD1. The clonotype comes from a man aged 18-30 years who had mild COVID-19 (a few samples of this study predate the infection). Cell type and time point are not known. CDR3 sequence reads: CASSRQGAWGTDTQYF. The CDR3 DNA is TGTGCCAGCAGCCGACAGGGGGCTTGGGGCACAGATACGCAGTATTTT.